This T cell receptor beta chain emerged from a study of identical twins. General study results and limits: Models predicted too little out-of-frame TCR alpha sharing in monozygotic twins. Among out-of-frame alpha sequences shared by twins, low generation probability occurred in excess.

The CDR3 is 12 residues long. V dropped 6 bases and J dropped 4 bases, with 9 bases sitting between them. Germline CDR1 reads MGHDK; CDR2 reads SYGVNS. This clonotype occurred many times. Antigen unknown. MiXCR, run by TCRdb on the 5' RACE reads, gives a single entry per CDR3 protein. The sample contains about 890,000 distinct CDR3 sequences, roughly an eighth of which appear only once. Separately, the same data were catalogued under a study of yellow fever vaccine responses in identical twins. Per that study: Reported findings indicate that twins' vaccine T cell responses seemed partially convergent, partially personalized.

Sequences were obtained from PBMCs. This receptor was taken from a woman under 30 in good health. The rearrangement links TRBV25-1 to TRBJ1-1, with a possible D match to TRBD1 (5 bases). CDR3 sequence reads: CASRGVGTEAFF. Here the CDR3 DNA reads TGTGCCAGCAGGGGGGTGGGCACTGAAGCTTTCTTT.